This TCR beta chain emerged from a study of blood T cells in healthy people across ages. A second PCR of about 6 to 12 cycles used a sample-barcoded 5' primer and a J-beta primer mix. TCRdb re-analysed the 5' RACE reads in MiXCR, keeping a single row per CDR3 protein. This sample yields over 600,000 distinct CDR3 sequences, of which more than 35% are seen a single time; 15% to 20% belongs to the top ten. The clonotype originates from a man older than 75 in good health. Sequencing used blood.

DNA for the CDR3: TGTGCCAGCTCACCCTTCCCGGCGGTTAATGAGCAGTTCTTC. Encoded protein: CASSPFPAVNEQFF. The chain combines TRBV18 with TRBJ2-1; D gene uncertain. CDR1 KGHSH and CDR2 LQKENI come from the germline V gene. The CDR3 length is 14 residues. The V end was cut by 3 bases, the J end by 7 bases, with 13 bases between.